Each of the 16 T cell receptor beta chains below was sequenced from the same sample in a study of T-cell memory formation after mild COVID-19 (dated by TCRdb to about 2021). Libraries were prepared through 5' RACE. These reads were obtained on an Illumina NovaSeq 6000. TCRdb's own reprocessing of the public reads used fastp at Q25 and MiXCR and kept productive beta chains. Each record represents a unique CDR3 protein, reported with the most common genes and DNA among its rows. This sample gives around 320,000 distinct CDR3 sequences in total; approximately 27% of them show up just once. Jointly, the top ten make up around an eighth of the sample. The sample comprised PBMCs or a T cell subset sorted from them (not recorded which). Every receptor here comes from an adult woman who had mild COVID-19 (a few samples of this study predate the infection). The sample titles of this study are shuffled in the database, so cell type and time point are left out; the donor was told from shared clones.

In this sample, this clonotype turned up many times. This chain connects TRBV20-1 to TRBJ2-1, with D possibly called TRBD1 or TRBD2 (6 bases each). CDR1 is DFQATT and CDR2 is SNEGSKA in the germline V gene (reference sequence). The CDR3 has 15 amino acids. V gave up 1 base and J gave up 0 bases, with 10 bases separating them. CDR3: CSARVGGGSYNEQFF. CDR3 nucleotide sequence: TGCAGTGCTAGAGTTGGAGGGGGCTCCTACAATGAGCAGTTCTTC.

This chain uses TRBV10-3 with TRBJ2-3; TRBD2 might be the D (5 bases). The CDR3 is 15 amino acids. The germline V gene has CDR1 ENHRY and CDR2 SYGVKD. V lost 4 bases and J 6 bases, leaving 17 bases between the germline ends. For the CDR3, the DNA is TGTGCCATCAGTGCTCAACCGGGGTTAGTGGATACGCAGTATTTT. It codes for CAISAQPGLVDTQYF.

This clonotype was recorded a few times. The rearrangement uses TRBV7-8 and TRBJ2-1; TRBD2 aligns across 7 bases. Per the germline V gene, CDR1 is SGHVS and CDR2 is FQNEAQ. The CDR3 sequence is 13 residues long. DNA of the CDR3: TGTTGCAGCAGCGGAAGGACTAGCAATGAGCAGTTCTTC. This translates into CCSSGRTSNEQFF.

The CDR3 spells CASSADIAYEQYF. CDR3 sequence (DNA): TGCGCCAGCAGCGCCGACATTGCCTACGAGCAGTACTTC. The chain uses TRBV5-1 and TRBJ2-7; D ambiguous. Germline V CDR1 and CDR2: SGHRS, YFSETQ. CDR3 length: 13 amino acids. Trimming pared 4 bases from V and 2 bases from J, leaving 10 bases between. The full variable domain, in which reference TRBV5-1 and TRBJ2-7 provide the parts outside the CDR3, is KAGVTQTPRYLIKTRGQQVTLSCSPISGHRSVSWYQQTPGQGLQFLFEYFSETQRNKGNFPGRFSGRQFSNSRSEMNVSTLELGDSALYLCASSADIAYEQYFGPGTRLTVT.

This clonotype has just a few counts. J is TRBJ1-1 and V is TRBV7-8; maybe TRBD1 (5 bases). This CDR3 is 12 amino acids long. Germline-derived CDR1 and CDR2 are SGHVS and FQNEAQ. V gave up 1 base and J gave up 6 bases, with 6 bases separating them. CDR3 sequence reads: CASSLGQPEAFF. The DNA of the CDR3 is TGTGCCAGCAGCTTAGGACAGCCTGAAGCTTTCTTT. The full variable domain, completed using reference TRBV7-8 and TRBJ1-1, is GAGVSQSPRYKVAKRGQDVALRCDPISGHVSLFWYQQALGQGPEFLTYFQNEAQLDKSGLPSDRFFAERPEGSVSTLKIQRTQQEDSAVYLCASSLGQPEAFFGQGTRLTVV.

This clonotype has just a few counts. The rearrangement uses TRBV7-2 and TRBJ2-3; a possible D gene is TRBD2 (5 bases). V was cut by 0 bases and J by 0 bases, with 13 bases left in between. The CDR3 runs 17 residues. Germline-derived CDR1 and CDR2 are SGHTA and FQGNSA. The CDR3 bases are TGTGCCAGCAGCTTAGCCGCCATTAGCGTTAGCACAGATACGCAGTATTTT. Its protein product is CASSLAAISVSTDTQYF.

This clonotype was seen more than once but under ten times. The chain links TRBV6-1 to TRBJ2-5, with 8 bases matching TRBD1. The CDR3 is 15 residues long. CDR1 is MNHNS and CDR2 is SASEGT in the germline V gene. With 5 bases clipped from V and 2 bases from J, the junction kept 7 bases outside the gene matches. The CDR3 spells CASSRTGNGQETQYF. The CDR3 DNA is TGTGCCAGCAGTAGGACAGGGAACGGGCAAGAGACCCAGTACTTC.

In this sample, this clonotype turned up a few times. The V gene is TRBV7-2, the J gene TRBJ1-1; D uncertain. The ends were cut back, 0 bases at V and 0 bases at J, with 8 bases in the middle. There are 15 residues in the CDR3. Germline values: CDR1 SGHTA, CDR2 FQGNSA. Written as DNA, the CDR3 is TGTGCCAGCAGCTTAGCGTTGTGGATGAACACTGAAGCTTTCTTT. This sequence encodes CASSLALWMNTEAFF.

The table lists this clonotype with a few counts. The chain employs TRBV12-3 or TRBV12-4 and TRBJ2-7; 15 nucleotides align to TRBD2. There are 16 residues in the CDR3. Germline trimming cut 6 bases from V and 6 bases from J; bases unmatched to any gene: 9. The DNA for the CDR3 is TGTGCCAGCAGCCCCCAAAGGACTAGCGGGAGGGTCGAGCAGTACTTC. Its protein product is CASSPQRTSGRVEQYF.

This chain connects TRBV4-3 to TRBJ2-7; 8 positions agree with TRBD2. V dropped 0 bases and J dropped 6; count of bases not matched to a gene: 1. CDR3 length: 13 residues. Germline V lookup: CDR1 LGHNA, CDR2 YSLEER. The CDR3 spells CASSQDTSGEQYF. The CDR3 DNA is TGCGCCAGCAGCCAAGATACTAGCGGCGAGCAGTACTTC.

Details on this clonotype: A junction end diverges from the germline sequence, so it may reflect a read error. This sequence joins TRBV7-7 and TRBJ2-1; no firm D call. Germline-derived CDR1 and CDR2 are SSHAT and FNYEAQ (reference sequence). The CDR3 length is 13 residues. Written as DNA, the CDR3 is TGTGCTAGCAGCCCGACCCCGTGGACGGAGCAGTTCTTC. Its translation: CASSPTPWTEQFF.

This clonotype appeared once. This chain links TRBV6-6 with TRBJ2-6, with 9 bases identical to TRBD1. The CDR3 extends over 17 amino acids. Germline CDR1 MNHNY, CDR2 SVGAGI (reference sequence). The ends lost 5 bases at V and 2 bases at J; junction bases unmatched: 7. Written as DNA, the CDR3 is TGTGCCAGCAGTCCCGGGACAGGGCTCACTGGGGCCAACGTCCTGACTTTC. The encoded protein is CASSPGTGLTGANVLTF.

A few counts support this clonotype. This chain uses TRBV6-1 with TRBJ2-5; either TRBD1 or TRBD2 may supply D (7 bases each). Trimming removed 7 bases at V and 4 bases at J, with 22 bases between. CDR3 size: 16 residues. Germline CDR1 is MNHNS and CDR2 is SASEGT. The chain's CDR3 is CASTRGGGSVGETQYF. The DNA for the CDR3 is TGTGCCAGCACCAGGGGGGGTGGCTCGGTAGGAGAGACCCAGTACTTC.

This chain connects TRBV5-5 to TRBJ1-3; D is unresolved. Germline V lookup: CDR1 SGHKS, CDR2 YYEKEE (reference sequence). Trimming removed 8 bases from V and 0 bases from J, with 15 bases in between. The CDR3 is 15 residues long. CDR3 region: CASTWETGSGNTIYF. CDR3 in DNA: TGTGCCAGTACCTGGGAGACTGGCTCTGGAAACACCATATATTTT.

This clonotype came up a few times. The CDR3 region has the DNA TGTGCCAGCAGTGACATCGCGGAGGCTTTCTTT. It codes for CASSDIAEAFF. The rearrangement joins TRBV25-1 to TRBJ1-1; no firm D call. Germline CDR1 is MGHDK and CDR2 is SYGVNS. This CDR3 region has 11 residues. V lost 3 bases, J lost 11 bases, and 10 bases lay in between.

The chain uses TRBV20-1 and TRBJ2-5, with 13 bases aligning to TRBD2. Trimming cost V 5 bases and J 5 bases; bases outside gene matches: 8. Germline V gene sequence: CDR1 DFQATT, CDR2 SNEGSKA (reference sequence). The CDR3 totals 15 residues. The CDR3 DNA reads as TGCAGTGCTCCGAAAGGGACTAGCGGGGTGGAGACCCAGTACTTC. This encodes CSAPKGTSGVETQYF.